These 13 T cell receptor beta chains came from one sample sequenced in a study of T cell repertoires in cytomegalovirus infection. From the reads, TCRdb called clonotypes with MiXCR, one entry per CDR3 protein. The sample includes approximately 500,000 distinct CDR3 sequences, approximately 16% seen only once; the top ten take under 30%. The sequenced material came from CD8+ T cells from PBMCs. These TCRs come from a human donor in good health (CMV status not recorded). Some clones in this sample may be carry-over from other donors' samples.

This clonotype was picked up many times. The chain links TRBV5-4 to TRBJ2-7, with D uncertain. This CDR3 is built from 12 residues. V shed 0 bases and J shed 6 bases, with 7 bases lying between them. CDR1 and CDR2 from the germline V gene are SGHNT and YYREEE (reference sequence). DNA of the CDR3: TGTGCCAGCAGCTTGGACAGCCTCGAGCAGTACTTC. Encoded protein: CASSLDSLEQYF.

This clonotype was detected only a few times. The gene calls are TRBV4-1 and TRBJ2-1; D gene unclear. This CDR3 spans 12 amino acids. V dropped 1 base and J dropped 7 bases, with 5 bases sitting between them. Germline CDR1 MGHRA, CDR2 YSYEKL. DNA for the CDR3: TGCGCCAGCAGCCAAGGGTTTAATGAGCAGTTCTTC. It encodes CASSQGFNEQFF.

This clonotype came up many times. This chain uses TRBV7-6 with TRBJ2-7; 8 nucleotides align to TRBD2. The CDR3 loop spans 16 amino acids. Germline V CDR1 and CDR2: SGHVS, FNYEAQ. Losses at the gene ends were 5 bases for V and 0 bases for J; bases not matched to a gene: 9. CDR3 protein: CASSIVLAGHSYEQYF. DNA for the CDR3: TGTGCCAGCAGCATCGTCCTAGCGGGCCACTCCTACGAGCAGTACTTC.

Here the CDR3 DNA reads TGTGCCAGCAGTTCTACCTGGGACAGGCTAAATTCACCCCTCCACTTT. Protein sequence: CASSSTWDRLNSPLHF. This chain uses TRBV27 with TRBJ1-6; TRBD1 agrees at 8 bases. The germline V gene has CDR1 MNHEY and CDR2 SMNVEV (reference sequence). The trim removed 4 bases at V and 7 bases at J, leaving 9 bases unmatched. The CDR3 covers 16 residues.

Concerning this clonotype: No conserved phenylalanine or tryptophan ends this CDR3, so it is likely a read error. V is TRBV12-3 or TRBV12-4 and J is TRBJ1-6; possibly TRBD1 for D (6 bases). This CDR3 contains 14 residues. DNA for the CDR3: TGTGCCAGCAGTCGACAGGCGAACTATTCACTCCTCCACTAT. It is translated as CASSRQANYSLLHY.

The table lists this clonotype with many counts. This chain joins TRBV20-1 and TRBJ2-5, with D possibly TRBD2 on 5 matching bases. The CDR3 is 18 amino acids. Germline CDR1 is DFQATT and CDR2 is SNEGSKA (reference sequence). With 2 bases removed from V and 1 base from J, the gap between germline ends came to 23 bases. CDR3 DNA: TGCAGTGCTAGACAAGAGGCGGGTCTAGCTGGATTCCAAGAGACCCAGTACTTC. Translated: CSARQEAGLAGFQETQYF.

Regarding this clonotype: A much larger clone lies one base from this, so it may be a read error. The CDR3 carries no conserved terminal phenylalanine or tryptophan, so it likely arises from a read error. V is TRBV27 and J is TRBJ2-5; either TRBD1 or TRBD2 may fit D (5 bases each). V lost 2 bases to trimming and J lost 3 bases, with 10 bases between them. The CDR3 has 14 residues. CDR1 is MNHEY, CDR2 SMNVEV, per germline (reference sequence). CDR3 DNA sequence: TGTGCCAGCAGTTTACGAGGGGAAAAAGAGACCCAGTACTTA. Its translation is CASSLRGEKETQYL.

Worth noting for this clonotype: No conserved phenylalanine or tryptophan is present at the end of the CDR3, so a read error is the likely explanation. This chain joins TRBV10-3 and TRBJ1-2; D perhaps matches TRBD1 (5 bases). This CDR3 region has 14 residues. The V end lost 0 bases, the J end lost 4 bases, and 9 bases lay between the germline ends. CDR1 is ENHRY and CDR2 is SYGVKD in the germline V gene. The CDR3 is CAISESGTGYGYTS. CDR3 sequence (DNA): TGTGCCATCAGTGAGTCGGGGACCGGCTATGGCTACACCTCC.

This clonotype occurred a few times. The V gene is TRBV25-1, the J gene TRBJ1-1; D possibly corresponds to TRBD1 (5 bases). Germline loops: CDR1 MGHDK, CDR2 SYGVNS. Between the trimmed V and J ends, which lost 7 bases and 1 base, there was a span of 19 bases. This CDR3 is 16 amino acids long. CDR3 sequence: CASKSLIGTENTEAFF. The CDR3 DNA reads TGTGCCAGCAAATCACTCATCGGGACGGAGAACACTGAAGCTTTCTTT.

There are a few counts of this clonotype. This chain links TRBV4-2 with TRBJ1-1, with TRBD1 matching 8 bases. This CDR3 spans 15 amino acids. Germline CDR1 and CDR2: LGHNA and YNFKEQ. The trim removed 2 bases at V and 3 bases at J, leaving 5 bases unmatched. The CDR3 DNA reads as TGTGCCAGCAGCCAAATTCAGGACAGGGACACTGAAGCTTTCTTT. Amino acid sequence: CASSQIQDRDTEAFF.

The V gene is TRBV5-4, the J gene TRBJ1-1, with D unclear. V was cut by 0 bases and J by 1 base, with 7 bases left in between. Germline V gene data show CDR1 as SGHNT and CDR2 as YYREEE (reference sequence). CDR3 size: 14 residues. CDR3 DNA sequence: TGTGCCAGCAGCTTGGAGCGCAGGAACACTGAAGCTTTCTTT. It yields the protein CASSLERRNTEAFF.

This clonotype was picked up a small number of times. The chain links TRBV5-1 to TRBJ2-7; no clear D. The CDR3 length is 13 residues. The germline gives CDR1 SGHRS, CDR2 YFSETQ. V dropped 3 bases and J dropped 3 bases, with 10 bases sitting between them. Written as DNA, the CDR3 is TGCGCCAGCAGCTCGGTTGCAGACTACGAGCAGTACTTC. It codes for CASSSVADYEQYF.

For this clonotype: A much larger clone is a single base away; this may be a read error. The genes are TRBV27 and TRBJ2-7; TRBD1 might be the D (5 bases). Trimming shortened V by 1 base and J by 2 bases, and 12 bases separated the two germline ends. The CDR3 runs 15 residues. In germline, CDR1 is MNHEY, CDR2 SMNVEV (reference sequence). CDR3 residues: CASSLWTQTPYEQYF. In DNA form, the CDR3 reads TGTGCCAGCAGTTTATGGACACAAACTCCCTACGAGCAGTACTTC.